Described below is a single T cell receptor beta chain sequence and its context. The antigen is not known. Donors had nominal health at sampling but likely had unrecorded immune exposures. J was trimmed by 5 bases and V by 5 bases; bases with no gene match: 9. This CDR3 is built from 15 residues. From germline, CDR1 is LNHNV and CDR2 YYDKDF (reference sequence). The sample is drawn from a study of cytomegalovirus exposure and HLA in healthy donors. Across the study: Genotyping of hundreds of donors showed that roughly 80% belonged to the Caucasian-associated ancestry cluster. Study-wide findings and caveats: For TCR beta chains, V- and J-gene trimming was later linked to a missense DCLRE1C variant. A later look showed TCR association rates differing by HLA locus, highest for DRB1 and lowest for HLA-C.

Researchers ran the PCR with 60 Vbeta and 13 Jbeta primers. Using immunoSEQ multiplex PCR, the repertoire was profiled, and TCRdb retains in-frame clones only, with some absent. The sample has about 160,000 clones, approximately 78% seen once. The sample comprised PBMCs. The rearrangement links TRBV15 to TRBJ2-3; 8 nucleotides match TRBD2. This clonotype was sampled from a young woman in good health and CMV-seronegative. The CDR3 region has the DNA TGTGCCACCAGCCAGTTTCGGGGGGGGAAAGATACGCAGTATTTT. It codes for CATSQFRGGKDTQYF.